Sequencing of this TCR beta chain was carried out in a study of T-cell reconstitution after alpha-beta-depleted transplantation in children (dated by TCRdb to 2015 to 2016). Context from the whole study: Using TCR repertoire profiling, the study followed T-cell immune reconstitution in a quantitative way in children after TCRalphabeta/CD19-depleted allogeneic hematopoietic cell transplantation.

Interpreted using the paper, the treatment or condition label stands for: allogeneic hematopoietic cell transplantation with graft depleted of TCRalphabeta T cells and CD19 B cells. The transplant recipients were children given TCRalphabeta/CD19-depleted allogeneic hematopoietic cell grafts. Ten or more counts support this clonotype. The specificity of this receptor is unknown. Base-call qualities are not available, and no considerably larger clone is one nucleotide away. What the work shows at the level of the full study, not this receptor alone: In some patients, high TCRbeta diversity at day 60 was attributed to recipient T cells and intrathymic progenitors that had survived conditioning. Over the following months the frequencies of hyperexpanded clones went down, and after one year T-cell counts and TCRbeta diversity were mostly credited to newly produced T cells. About two months after transplant, the apparently early recovery of alphabetaT-cell counts reportedly depended on just several hundred clones that had expanded rapidly and came from non-depleted graft cells.

The CDR3 covers 14 residues, taking in both the cysteine and the phenylalanine. Of all the DNA, just the CDR3 is kept, 42 bases in frame from base 1. According to the germline V gene (reference sequence), CDR1 reads SEHNR and CDR2 reads FQNEAQ. Cut back by 3 bases and 7 bases, the V and J ends lie 15 bases apart. Library preparation used PCR. For sequencing, an Illumina HiSeq 2500 was employed. Molecular barcoding was employed in the preparation of TCR libraries, with unique molecular identifiers being used to normalize TCRbeta repertoire quantification. TCRdb redid the processing of the public reads, applying fastp at Q25 and MiXCR, and retained in-frame beta chains. Entries that share a CDR3 protein sequence are merged under the most common genes and DNA. In this sample the table shows 90,000 to 120,000 distinct CDR3 sequences, approximately 6% of which occur a single time. About 23% of the sample rests with the top ten.

The chain was built from TRBV7-9 and TRBJ2-5; no D gene call is confident. This receptor was taken from a male patient aged 2 to 10 who had a stem cell transplant for acute lymphoblastic leukemia, so the T cells may come from the graft donor. The specimen comprised PBMCs, mostly from graft donor cells, sampled 360 days after TCRalphabeta/CD19-depleted stem cell transplant. The DNA sequence is as follows: TGTGCCAGCAGCTTCCCCTCGTCTAGGGTGACCCAGTACTTC. Translated, it gives CASSFPSSRVTQYF.